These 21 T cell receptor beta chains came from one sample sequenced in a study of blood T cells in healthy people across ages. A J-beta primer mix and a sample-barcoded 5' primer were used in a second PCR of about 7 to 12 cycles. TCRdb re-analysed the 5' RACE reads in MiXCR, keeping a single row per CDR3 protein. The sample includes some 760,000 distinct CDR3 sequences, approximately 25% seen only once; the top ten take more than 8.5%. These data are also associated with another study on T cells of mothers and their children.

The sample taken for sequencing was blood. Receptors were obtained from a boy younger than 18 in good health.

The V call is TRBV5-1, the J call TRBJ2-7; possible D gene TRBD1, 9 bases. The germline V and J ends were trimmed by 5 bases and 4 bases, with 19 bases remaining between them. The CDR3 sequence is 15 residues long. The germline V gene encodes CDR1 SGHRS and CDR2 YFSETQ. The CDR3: CASSRGGTGRYEQYF. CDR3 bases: TGCGCCAGCAGTCGGGGGGGGACAGGGAGGTACGAGCAGTACTTC.

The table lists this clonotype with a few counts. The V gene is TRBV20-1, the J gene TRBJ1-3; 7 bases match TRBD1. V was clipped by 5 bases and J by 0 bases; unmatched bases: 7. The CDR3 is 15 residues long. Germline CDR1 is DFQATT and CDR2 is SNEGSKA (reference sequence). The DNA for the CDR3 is TGCAGTGCTTTCTACCGGGACAGCTCTGGAAACACCATATATTTT. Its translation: CSAFYRDSSGNTIYF.

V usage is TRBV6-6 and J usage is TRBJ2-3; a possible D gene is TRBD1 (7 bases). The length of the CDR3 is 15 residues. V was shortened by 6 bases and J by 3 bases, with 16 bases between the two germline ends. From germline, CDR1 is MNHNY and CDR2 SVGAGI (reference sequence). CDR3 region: CASSRQGGWTDTQYF. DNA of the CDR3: TGTGCCAGCAGCCGGCAGGGGGGATGGACAGATACGCAGTATTTT.

CDR3 in amino acids: CSAQGTSGEVTDTQYF. CDR3 nucleotides: TGCAGTGCTCAGGGGACTAGCGGAGAAGTCACAGATACGCAGTATTTT. The chain couples TRBV20-1 to TRBJ2-3; 11 nucleotides agree with TRBD2. V shed 5 bases, J shed 2 bases, and the junction held 9 bases outside the gene matches. CDR3 size: 16 residues. Germline lookup yields CDR1 DFQATT and CDR2 SNEGSKA (reference sequence).

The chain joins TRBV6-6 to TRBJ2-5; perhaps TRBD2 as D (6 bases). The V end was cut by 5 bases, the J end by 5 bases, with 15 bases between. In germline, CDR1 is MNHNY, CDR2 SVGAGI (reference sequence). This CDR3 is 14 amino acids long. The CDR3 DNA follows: TGTGCCAGCAGTGTCTCGGGAGAAGGGGAGACCCAGTACTTC. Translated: CASSVSGEGETQYF.

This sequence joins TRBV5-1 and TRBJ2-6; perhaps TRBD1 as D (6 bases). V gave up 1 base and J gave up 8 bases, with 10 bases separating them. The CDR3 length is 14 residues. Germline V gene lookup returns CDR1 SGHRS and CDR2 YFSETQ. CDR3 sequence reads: CASSLSGVTNVLTF. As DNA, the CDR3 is TGCGCCAGCAGCTTGTCAGGGGTAACCAACGTCCTGACTTTC.

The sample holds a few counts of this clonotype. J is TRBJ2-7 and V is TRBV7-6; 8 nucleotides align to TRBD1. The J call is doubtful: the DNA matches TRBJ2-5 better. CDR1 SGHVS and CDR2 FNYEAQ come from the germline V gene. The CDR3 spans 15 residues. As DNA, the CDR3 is TGTGCCAGCAGCCACGTACGACAGGGGAGGGAGACCCAGTACTTC. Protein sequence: CASSHVRQGRETQYF.

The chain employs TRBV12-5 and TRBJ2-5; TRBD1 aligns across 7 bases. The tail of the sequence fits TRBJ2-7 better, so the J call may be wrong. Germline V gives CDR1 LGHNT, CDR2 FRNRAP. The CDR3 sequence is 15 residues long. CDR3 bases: TGTGCTAGTGGACCGCCCGACAGGGAGAACTACGAGCAGTACTTC. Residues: CASGPPDRENYEQYF.

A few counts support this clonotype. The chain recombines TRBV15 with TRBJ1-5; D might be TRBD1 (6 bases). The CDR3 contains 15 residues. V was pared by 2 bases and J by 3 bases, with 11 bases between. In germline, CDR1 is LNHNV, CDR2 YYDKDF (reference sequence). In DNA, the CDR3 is TGTGCCACCAGCAGATCCCGGGACAACAATCAGCCCCAGCATTTT. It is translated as CATSRSRDNNQPQHF.

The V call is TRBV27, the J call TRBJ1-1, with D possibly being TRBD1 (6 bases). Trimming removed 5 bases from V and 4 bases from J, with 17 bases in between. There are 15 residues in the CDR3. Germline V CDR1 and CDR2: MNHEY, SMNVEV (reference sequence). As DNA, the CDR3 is TGTGCCAGCAGTGAACAGGGTTACAAGGGCACTGAAGCTTTCTTT. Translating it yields CASSEQGYKGTEAFF.

CDR3 nucleotides: TGCGCCAGCAGCTTGACAGGGGGGGCCTTTAACGAGCAGTACTTC. It encodes CASSLTGGAFNEQYF. J is TRBJ2-7 and V is TRBV5-1; tentative D call: TRBD1 (8 bases). Germline V gene sequence: CDR1 SGHRS, CDR2 YFSETQ. The CDR3 extends over 15 amino acids. Trimming removed 1 base from V and 5 bases from J, with 16 bases in between.

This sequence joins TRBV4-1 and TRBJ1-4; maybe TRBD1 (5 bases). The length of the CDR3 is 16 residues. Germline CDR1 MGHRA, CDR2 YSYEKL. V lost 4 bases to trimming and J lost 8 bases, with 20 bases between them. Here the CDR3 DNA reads TGCGCCAGCAGCCCACGGGGCTCGAACACCGGGGAAAAACTGTTTTTT. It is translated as CASSPRGSNTGEKLFF.

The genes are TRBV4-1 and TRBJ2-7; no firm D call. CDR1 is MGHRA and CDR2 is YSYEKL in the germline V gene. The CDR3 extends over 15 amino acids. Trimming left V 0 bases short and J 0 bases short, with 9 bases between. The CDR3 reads CASSQEQPFSYEQYF. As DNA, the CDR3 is TGCGCCAGCAGCCAAGAACAGCCCTTCTCCTACGAGCAGTACTTC.

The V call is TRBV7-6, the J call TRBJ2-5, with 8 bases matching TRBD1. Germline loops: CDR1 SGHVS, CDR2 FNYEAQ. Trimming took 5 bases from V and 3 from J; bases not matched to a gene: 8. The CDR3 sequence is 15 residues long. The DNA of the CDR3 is TGTGCCAGCAGCCCACTCCTACAGGGGGAAGAGACCCAGTACTTC. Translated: CASSPLLQGEETQYF.

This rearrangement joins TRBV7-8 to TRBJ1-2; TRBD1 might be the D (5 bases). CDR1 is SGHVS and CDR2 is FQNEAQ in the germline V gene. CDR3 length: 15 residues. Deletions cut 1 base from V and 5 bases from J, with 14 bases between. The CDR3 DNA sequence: TGTGCCAGCAGCTTAGACGGCAGTGACAGTTATGGCTACACCTTC. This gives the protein CASSLDGSDSYGYTF.

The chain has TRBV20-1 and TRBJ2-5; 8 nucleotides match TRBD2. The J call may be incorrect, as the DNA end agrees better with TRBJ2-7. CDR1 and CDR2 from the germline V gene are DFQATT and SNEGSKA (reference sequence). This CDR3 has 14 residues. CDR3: CSASTTSASHEQYF. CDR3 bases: TGCAGTGCTAGTACGACTAGCGCTTCCCACGAGCAGTACTTC.

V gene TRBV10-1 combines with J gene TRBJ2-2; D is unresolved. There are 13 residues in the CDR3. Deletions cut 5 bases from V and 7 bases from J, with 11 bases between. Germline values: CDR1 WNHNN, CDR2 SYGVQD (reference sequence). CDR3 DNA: TGCGCCAGCAGTAAAGTAGGAGTCGGGGAGCTGTTTTTT. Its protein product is CASSKVGVGELFF.

CDR3 in DNA: TGTGCCAGCAGTTCATCAGGCGGTCCCTCGAATGGCTACACCTTC. It codes for CASSSSGGPSNGYTF. The chain employs TRBV7-9 and TRBJ1-2, with D unclear. Trimming pared 6 bases from V and 6 bases from J, leaving 20 bases between. The CDR3 runs to 15 residues. CDR1 SEHNR and CDR2 FQNEAQ come from the germline V gene (reference sequence).

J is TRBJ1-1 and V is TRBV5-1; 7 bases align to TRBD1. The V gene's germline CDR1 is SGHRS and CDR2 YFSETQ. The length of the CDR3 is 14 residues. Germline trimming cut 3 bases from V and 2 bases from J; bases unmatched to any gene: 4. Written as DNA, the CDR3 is TGCGCCAGCAGCTCGGACAGGCCTAACACTGAAGCTTTCTTT. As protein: CASSSDRPNTEAFF.

The chain's CDR3 is CASSSRTGAYEQYF. The CDR3 DNA reads as TGTGCCAGTAGTTCCAGGACGGGGGCCTACGAGCAGTACTTC. The chain employs TRBV19 and TRBJ2-7; perhaps TRBD2 as D (6 bases). CDR3 size: 14 residues. With 5 bases removed from V and 2 bases from J, the gap between germline ends came to 13 bases. The germline V gene encodes CDR1 LNHDA and CDR2 SQIVND (reference sequence).

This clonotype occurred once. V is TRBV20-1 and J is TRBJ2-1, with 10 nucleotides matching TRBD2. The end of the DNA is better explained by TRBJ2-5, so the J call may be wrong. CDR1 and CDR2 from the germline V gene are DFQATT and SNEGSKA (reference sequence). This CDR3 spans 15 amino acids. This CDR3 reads CSARDLRTSGETQYF. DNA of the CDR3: TGCAGTGCTAGAGATCTCAGGACTAGCGGAGAGACCCAGTACTTC.